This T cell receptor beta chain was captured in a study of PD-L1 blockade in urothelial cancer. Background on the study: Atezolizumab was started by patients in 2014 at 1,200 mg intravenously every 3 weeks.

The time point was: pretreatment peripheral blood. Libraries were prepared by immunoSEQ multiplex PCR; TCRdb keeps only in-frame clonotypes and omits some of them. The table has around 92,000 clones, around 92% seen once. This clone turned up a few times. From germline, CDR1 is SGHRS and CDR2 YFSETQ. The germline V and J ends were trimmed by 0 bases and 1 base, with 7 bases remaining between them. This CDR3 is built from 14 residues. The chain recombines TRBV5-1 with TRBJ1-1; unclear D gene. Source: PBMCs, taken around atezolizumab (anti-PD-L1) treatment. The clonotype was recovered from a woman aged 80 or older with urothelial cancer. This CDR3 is CASSLDSPNTEAFF. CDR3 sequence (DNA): TGCGCCAGCAGCTTGGACTCACCGAACACTGAAGCTTTCTTT.